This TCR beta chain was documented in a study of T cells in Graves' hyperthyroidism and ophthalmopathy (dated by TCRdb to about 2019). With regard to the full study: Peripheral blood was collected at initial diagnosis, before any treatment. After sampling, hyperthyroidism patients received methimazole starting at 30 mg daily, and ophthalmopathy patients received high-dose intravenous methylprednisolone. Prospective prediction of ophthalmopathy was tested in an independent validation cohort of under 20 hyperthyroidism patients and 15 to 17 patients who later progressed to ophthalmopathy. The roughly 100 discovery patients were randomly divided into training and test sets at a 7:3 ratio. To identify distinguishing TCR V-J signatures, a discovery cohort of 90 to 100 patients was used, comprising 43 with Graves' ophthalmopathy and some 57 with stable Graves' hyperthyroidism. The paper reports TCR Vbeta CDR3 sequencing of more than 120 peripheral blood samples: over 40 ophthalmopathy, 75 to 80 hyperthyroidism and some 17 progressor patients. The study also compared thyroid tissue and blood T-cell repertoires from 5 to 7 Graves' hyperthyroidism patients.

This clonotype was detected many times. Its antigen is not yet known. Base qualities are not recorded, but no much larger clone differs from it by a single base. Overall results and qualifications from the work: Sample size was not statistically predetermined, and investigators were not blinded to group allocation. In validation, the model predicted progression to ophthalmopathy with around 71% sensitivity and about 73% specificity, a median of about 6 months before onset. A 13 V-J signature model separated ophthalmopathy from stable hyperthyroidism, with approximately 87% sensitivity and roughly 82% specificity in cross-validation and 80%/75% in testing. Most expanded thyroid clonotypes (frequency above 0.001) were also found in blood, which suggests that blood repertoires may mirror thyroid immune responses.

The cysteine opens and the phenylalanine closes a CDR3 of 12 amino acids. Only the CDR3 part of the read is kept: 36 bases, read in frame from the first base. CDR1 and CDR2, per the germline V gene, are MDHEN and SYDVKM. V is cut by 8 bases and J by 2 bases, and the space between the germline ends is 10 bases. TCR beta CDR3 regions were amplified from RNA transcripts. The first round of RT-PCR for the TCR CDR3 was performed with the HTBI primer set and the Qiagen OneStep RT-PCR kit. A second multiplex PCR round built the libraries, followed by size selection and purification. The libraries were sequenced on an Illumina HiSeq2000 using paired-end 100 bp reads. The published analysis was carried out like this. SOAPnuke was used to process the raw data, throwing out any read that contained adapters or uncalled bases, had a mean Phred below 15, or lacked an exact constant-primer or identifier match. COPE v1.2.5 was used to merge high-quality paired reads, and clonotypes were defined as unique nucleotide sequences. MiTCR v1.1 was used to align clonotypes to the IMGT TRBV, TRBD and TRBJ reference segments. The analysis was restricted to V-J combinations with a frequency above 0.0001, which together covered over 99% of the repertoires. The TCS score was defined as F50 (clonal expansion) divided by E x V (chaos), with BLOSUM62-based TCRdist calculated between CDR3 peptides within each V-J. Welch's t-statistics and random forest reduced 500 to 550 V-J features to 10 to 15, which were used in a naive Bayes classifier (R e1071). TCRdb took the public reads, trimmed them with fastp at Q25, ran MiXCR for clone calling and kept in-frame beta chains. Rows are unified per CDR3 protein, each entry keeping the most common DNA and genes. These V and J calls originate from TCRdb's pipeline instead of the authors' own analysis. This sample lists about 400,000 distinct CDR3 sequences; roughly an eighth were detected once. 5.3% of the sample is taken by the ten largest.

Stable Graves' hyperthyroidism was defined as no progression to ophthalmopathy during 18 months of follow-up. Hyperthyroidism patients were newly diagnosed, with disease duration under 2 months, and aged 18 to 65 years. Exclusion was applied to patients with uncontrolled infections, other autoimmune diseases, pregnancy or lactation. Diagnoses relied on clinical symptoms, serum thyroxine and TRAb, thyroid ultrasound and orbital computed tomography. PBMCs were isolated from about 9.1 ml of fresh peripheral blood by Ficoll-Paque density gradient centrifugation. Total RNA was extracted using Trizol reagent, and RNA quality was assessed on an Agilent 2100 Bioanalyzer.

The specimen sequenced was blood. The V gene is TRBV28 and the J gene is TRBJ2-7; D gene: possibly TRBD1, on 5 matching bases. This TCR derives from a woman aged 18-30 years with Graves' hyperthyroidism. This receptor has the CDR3 CASQGSPYEQYF. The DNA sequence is TGTGCCAGCCAGGGTTCACCCTACGAGCAGTACTTC.